The sequence of this T cell receptor beta chain was determined in a study of glioma-infiltrating T cells. General observations from the study: CDR3 overlap between tissue and blood was very small. Above-expected tissue-blood divergence occurred in all gliomas, most in low-grade ones.

A word on this clonotype: Its antigen is unknown.

CDR1 is MDHEN, CDR2 SYDVKM, per germline. V trimming: 8 bases; J trimming: 8 bases; junction bases outside the gene matches: 8. CDR3 length: 13 residues. Using RNA template, CDR3s of TCR alpha and beta were amplified with iRepertoire arm-PCR. Tissue mRNA or PBMC total RNA, roughly 100-400 ng, went into one-step reverse transcription and amplification. TCRdb reanalysed the multiplex PCR reads using MiXCR and keeps one entry per CDR3 protein. The profile shows 150,000 to 200,000 distinct CDR3 sequences, roughly two fifths of them singletons. What was sequenced was glioma tissue, nonneoplastic brain tissue, or PBMCs (not recorded which). This clonotype was obtained from a human donor with low-grade glioma or glioblastoma, undergoing nonglioma brain surgery, or in good health (not recorded which). The genes are TRBV28 and TRBJ2-1; 8 nucleotides align to TRBD1. The CDR3 nucleotides read TGTGCCAGCGAACGACAGGGGTCCCATGAGCAGTTCTTC. Translation: CASERQGSHEQFF.